This T cell receptor beta chain stems from a study of OX40 agonist ivuxolimab in advanced cancers. CDR1 and CDR2 from the germline V gene are SGHNT and YENEEA. With 5 bases removed from V and 4 bases from J, the gap between germline ends came to 12 bases. The CDR3 loop spans 14 amino acids. Note on this clone: Antigen specificity is unknown.

General study points: At 0.1 to 3.0 mg/kg, clonal expansion of CD4+ and CD8+ blood T cells had occurred by week 6.

Exclusion applied to patients with autoimmune disease history or systemic immunosuppression. The data were produced by immunoSEQ multiplex PCR, yet TCRdb's version contains in-frame clones alone and is incomplete. In the table there are some 90,000 clones, roughly nine tenths of which are singletons. V and J are TRBV11-3 and TRBJ2-1, with D possibly TRBD2 on 6 matching bases. The sequence came from an adult with an advanced solid tumor such as melanoma, head and neck, liver or kidney cancer. Specimen: CD4+ or CD8+ T cells sorted from blood, collected in a trial of the OX40 agonist ivuxolimab. The CDR3 nucleotides read TGTGCCAGCAGCCCGGGACTGGCATACAATGAGCAGTTCTTC. Its protein is CASSPGLAYNEQFF.